This TCR beta chain derives from a study of identical twins. This clonotype showed up just a few times. Its antigen remains unidentified. Study results and limitations: Cord blood beta clonotypes that were abundant carried fewer insertions, and memory repertoires showed no such trend. There is a chance that invariant MAIT and iNKT cells partially muddied zero-insertion analyses. In monozygotic twins, models underestimated the sharing of out-of-frame TCR alpha.

Using its own MiXCR run on the 5' RACE reads, TCRdb lists one record per CDR3 protein. Among approximately 240,000 distinct CDR3 sequences listed, roughly 13% were seen once. The source of this sequence is a woman aged 18-35 years in good health. The material sequenced was memory (CD45RO+) T cells sorted from blood.

In DNA, the CDR3 is TGCAGTGCTATCTGGGGGGGGGAGGTTGAGCAGTTCTTC. Translation gives CSAIWGGEVEQFF. The V and J genes are TRBV20-1 and TRBJ2-1; 7 bases match TRBD2. CDR3 length: 13 residues. In germline, CDR1 is DFQATT, CDR2 SNEGSKA (reference sequence). Trimming removed 4 bases from V and 9 bases from J; junction bases left unmatched: 9.